The 10 T cell receptor beta chains reported below all come from one sample, sequenced in a study of cytomegalovirus exposure and HLA in healthy donors. The assay was immunoSEQ multiplex PCR, and TCRdb's table has in-frame clones only and misses some. This sample has approximately 160,000 clones, with about 90% found just once. The sequencing sample was made of PBMCs. These receptor sequences come from a woman in her thirties in good health and CMV-seronegative.

This clone is a singleton in its sample. This sequence joins TRBV9 and TRBJ2-1; 8 nucleotides match TRBD1. Germline V lookup: CDR1 SGDLS, CDR2 YYNGEE. The V gene end was trimmed by 4 bases and the J gene end by 6 bases; junction bases not matched to a gene: 6. This CDR3 contains 14 residues. The CDR3 is CASSPWTGSNEQFF. CDR3 coding DNA: TGTGCCAGCAGCCCCTGGACAGGGTCCAATGAGCAGTTCTTC.

The chain couples TRBV4-1 to TRBJ1-2; D remains ambiguous. The CDR3 contains 14 residues. V lost 0 bases and J 0 bases, leaving 5 bases between the germline ends. The germline gives CDR1 MGHRA, CDR2 YSYEKL. The CDR3 here is CASSQENANYGYTF. Here the CDR3 DNA reads TGCGCCAGCAGCCAAGAAAATGCTAACTATGGCTACACCTTC.

The chain links TRBV23-1 to TRBJ1-2; 8 bases are shared with TRBD1. TRBV23-1 is placed among ORFs of uncertain function. The CDR3 loop spans 16 amino acids. J lost 2 bases, V lost 5 bases, and 10 bases had no gene match. The CDR3 DNA is TGCGCCAGCAGTTCGCAGGGGGCCCTGATCAACTATGGCTACACCTTC. This translates into CASSSQGALINYGYTF.

Comment on this clone: Other DNA sequences from this sample encode an identical CDR3 as well. This sequence joins TRBV5-1 and TRBJ2-5; TRBD2 aligns across 15 bases. The junction had 7 bases not matched to a gene; V was cut back by 3 bases and J by 4 bases. CDR1 is SGHRS and CDR2 is YFSETQ in the germline V gene. The CDR3 has 17 amino acids. DNA of the CDR3: TGCGCCAGCAGCTCCGGACTAGCGGGGGGGCCGAGAGAGACCCAGTACTTC. Its translation: CASSSGLAGGPRETQYF.

In its sample, this clone was seen once. This sequence joins TRBV5-1 and TRBJ2-2; D tentatively reads TRBD1 or TRBD2 (6 bases each). CDR3 size: 16 residues. Trimming left V 4 bases short and J 6 bases short, with 19 bases between. The germline V gene has CDR1 SGHRS and CDR2 YFSETQ. CDR3 sequence reads: CASSPDLGGVSGELFF. The CDR3 coding sequence is TGCGCCAGCAGCCCCGACTTGGGGGGCGTATCCGGGGAGCTGTTTTTT.

The table lists this clone with a count of one. J is TRBJ1-2 and V is TRBV27; TRBD1 aligns across 8 bases. The CDR3 has 14 amino acids. Trimming removed 2 bases from V and 8 bases from J; junction bases left unmatched: 7. The V gene's germline CDR1 is MNHEY and CDR2 SMNVEV (reference sequence). This CDR3 reads CASSLTGRGLGYTF. The CDR3 region has the DNA TGTGCCAGCAGTTTAACCGGCAGGGGGCTGGGCTACACCTTC.

The sample holds a few counts of this clone. This rearrangement joins TRBV7-2 to TRBJ2-1, with 8 bases matching TRBD2. Germline V lookup: CDR1 SGHTA, CDR2 FQGNSA. The V gene end was trimmed by 3 bases and the J gene end by 10 bases; junction bases not matched to a gene: 5. The CDR3 consists of 13 residues. In nucleotides, the CDR3 is TGTGCCAGCAGCTTTGTAGCGGGGAACGAGCAGTTCTTC. Translating gives CASSFVAGNEQFF.

This chain joins TRBV16 and TRBJ2-7, with D maybe TRBD2 (6 bases). V shed 2 bases and J shed 1 base, with 15 bases lying between them. The V gene's germline CDR1 is KGHSY and CDR2 FQNENV. The CDR3 covers 16 residues. Here the CDR3 DNA reads TGTGCCAGCAGCCAAAGGCGGGGCGTGGGTTCCTACGAGCAGTACTTC. Translation: CASSQRRGVGSYEQYF.

The rearrangement joins TRBV19 to TRBJ1-2; D gene ambiguous. V shed 3 bases and J shed 2 bases, with 10 bases lying between them. Germline CDR1 reads LNHDA; CDR2 reads SQIVND (reference sequence). There are 14 residues in the CDR3. CDR3 loop: CASSIGWGNYGYTF. The CDR3 coding sequence is TGTGCCAGTAGTATCGGGTGGGGAAACTATGGCTACACCTTC. Full variable domain (rest looked up from reference TRBV19 and TRBJ1-2): DGGITQSPKYLFRKEGQNVTLSCEQNLNHDAMYWYRQDPGQGLRLIYYSQIVNDFQKGDIAEGYSVSREKKESFPLTVTSAQKNPTAFYLCASSIGWGNYGYTFGSGTRLTVV.

The J gene is TRBJ1-5, the V gene TRBV5-1, with TRBD1 matching over 12 bases. V lost 5 bases and J lost 3; bases outside the gene matches: 3. CDR3 length: 15 amino acids. Germline assignment: CDR1 SGHRS and CDR2 YFSETQ. The chain's CDR3 is CASSGTGGPNQPQHF. DNA for the CDR3: TGCGCCAGCAGTGGGACAGGGGGCCCCAATCAGCCCCAGCATTTT.